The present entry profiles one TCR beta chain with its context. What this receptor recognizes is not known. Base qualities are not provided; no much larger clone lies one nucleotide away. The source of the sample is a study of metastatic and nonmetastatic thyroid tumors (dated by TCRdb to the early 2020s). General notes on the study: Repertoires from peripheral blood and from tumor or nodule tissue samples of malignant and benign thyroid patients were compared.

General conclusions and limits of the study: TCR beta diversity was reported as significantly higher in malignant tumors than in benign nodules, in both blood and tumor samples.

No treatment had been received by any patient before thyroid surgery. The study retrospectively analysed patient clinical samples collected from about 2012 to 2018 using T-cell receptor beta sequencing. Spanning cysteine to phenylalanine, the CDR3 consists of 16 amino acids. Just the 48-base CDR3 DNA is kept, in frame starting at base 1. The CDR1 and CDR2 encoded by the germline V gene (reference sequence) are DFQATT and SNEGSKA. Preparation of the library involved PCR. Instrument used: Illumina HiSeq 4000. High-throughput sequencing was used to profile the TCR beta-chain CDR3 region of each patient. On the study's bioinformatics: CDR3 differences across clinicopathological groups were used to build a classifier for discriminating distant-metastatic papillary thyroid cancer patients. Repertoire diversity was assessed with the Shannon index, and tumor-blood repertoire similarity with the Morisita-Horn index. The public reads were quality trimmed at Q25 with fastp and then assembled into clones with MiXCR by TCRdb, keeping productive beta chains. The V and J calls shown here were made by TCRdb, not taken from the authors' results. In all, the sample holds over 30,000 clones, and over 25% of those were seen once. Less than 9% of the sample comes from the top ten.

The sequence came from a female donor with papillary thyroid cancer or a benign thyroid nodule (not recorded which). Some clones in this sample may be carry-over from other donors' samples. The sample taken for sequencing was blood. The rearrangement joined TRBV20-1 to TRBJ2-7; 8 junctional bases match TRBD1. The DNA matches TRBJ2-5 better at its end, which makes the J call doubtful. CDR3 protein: CSFRAPRTGTGETQYF. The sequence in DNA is TGCAGTTTTAGAGCCCCCCGGACAGGGACAGGAGAGACCCAGTACTTC.